This TCR beta chain stems from a study of blood T cell repertoires in COVID-19. Study details: Sites across the United States, Italy and Spain contributed samples from acute and convalescent COVID-19. Nucleic acid was either cDNA or gDNA, and it came from T cells, B-cell-depleted T cells, or PBMCs.

Germline-derived CDR1 and CDR2 are LGHNA and YNFKEQ. The length of the CDR3 is 16 residues. V lost 4 bases and J lost 10, with 23 bases in between. The protocol was immunoSEQ multiplex PCR, while the TCRdb copy is restricted to in-frame clones and leaves out a portion. The table records about 24,000 clones, about nine tenths of them present only once. This chain connects TRBV4-2 to TRBJ2-1; maybe TRBD2 (7 bases). Source material: peripheral blood. The TCR sequence derives from a woman in her 70s with active COVID-19. CDR3 coding DNA: TGTGCCAGCAGCCGTAGTGCTGGACGGGGGGCGGGGGAGCAGTTCTTC. The encoded protein is CASSRSAGRGAGEQFF.